This T cell receptor beta chain appears in the sequencing data of a study of cytotoxic CD8 clonotypes in ibrutinib-treated CLL. This clone was picked up a small number of times. The antigen remains unidentified. Study-wide findings and caveats: Clonality increased at ibrutinib response, then returned toward baseline at progression. Sustained-remission and progressing patients diverged in sampling times.

From germline, CDR1 is DFQATT and CDR2 SNEGSKA (reference sequence). The germline V and J ends were trimmed by 8 bases and 3 bases, with 10 bases remaining between them. This CDR3 has 11 amino acids. The planned depth of sequencing spanned 1 in 200,000 to 1 in 1 million T cells. Sequenced by immunoSEQ multiplex PCR; TCRdb stores in-frame clones only, minus some. The table records 150,000 or so clones, approximately 81% of them present only once. This chain connects TRBV20-1 to TRBJ1-1; a weak D match, TRBD1 (6 bases). The sample consisted of PBMCs, taken after 12 months of ibrutinib treatment. This receptor was identified in a human donor with chronic lymphocytic leukemia. The CDR3 nucleotides read TGCAGTTCGAGGGGGGACACTGAAGCTTTCTTT. Its translation: CSSRGDTEAFF.